This T cell receptor beta chain is drawn from a study of T cell responses to AZD1222 COVID-19 vaccine. General study points: Clonal diversity may have been underestimated, and the donors were mostly white British, with more females than males.

This clone came up once. No antigen is known for it. Measured with immunoSEQ multiplex PCR; TCRdb has only the in-frame clones, and not every one. The sample lists 90,000 to 150,000 clones; 90% were seen once. The sequence was collected from an adult who received the MenACWY meningococcal vaccine as a control. This material consisted of peripheral blood, taken 28 days after the second dose of the MenACWY control vaccine.

As DNA, the CDR3 is TGCAGCGTTGGCAGGGTCGGTGAAGCTTTCTTT. Translation: CSVGRVGEAFF. This chain connects TRBV29-1 to TRBJ1-1, with TRBD1 as a possible D gene (5 bases). Germline-derived CDR1 and CDR2 are SQVTM and ANQGSEA. This CDR3 is built from 11 residues. The V end was cut by 4 bases, the J end by 7 bases, with 10 bases between.